This TCR beta chain was sequenced during a study of metastatic and nonmetastatic thyroid tumors. Study-level information: A comparison of repertoires was made across blood and tumor or nodule tissue from malignant and benign thyroid patients.

Looked up from germline, CDR1 is SGHAT and CDR2 is FQDESV (reference sequence). J gave up 4 bases and V 1 base, and 3 bases lay outside the gene matches. The CDR3 sequence is 16 residues long. As regards this clone: Its specificity is not known.

Per the study methods: To classify distant metastasis in papillary thyroid cancer, a model was built from CDR3 differences across clinicopathological groups. MiXCR was used by TCRdb to re-call the PCR reads. V and J calls and clone size were set by TCRdb, not the authors. Here the sample spans 33,000 or so clones, around 20% being singletons. Ahead of thyroid surgery, no patient had received treatment of any kind. Study-level findings and limits: Significantly higher TCR beta diversity was reportedly seen in malignant thyroid tumors than benign nodules, in blood and tumor.

Sequencing was done on a sample of blood. V and J are TRBV11-1 and TRBJ2-3; TRBD2 agrees at 12 bases. The receptor was derived from a female donor with papillary thyroid cancer or a benign thyroid nodule (not recorded which). Some clones in this sample may be carry-over from other donors' samples. DNA of the CDR3: TGTGCCAGCAGCTTAGGACTAGCGGGGGAGGCAGATACGCAGTATTTT. Protein sequence: CASSLGLAGEADTQYF.